This TCR beta chain appears in the sequencing data of a study of T cell changes during pregnancy in multiple sclerosis (dated by TCRdb to about 2019). The study in broad terms: Changes in the T cell repertoire over the course of pregnancy were examined in this study in women with multiple sclerosis.

V is reduced by 0 bases and J by 1 base, leaving a spacing of 8 bases between them. CDR1 and CDR2, per the germline V gene, are SGDLS and YYNGEE. Inclusive of the bounding cysteine and phenylalanine, the CDR3 is 15 residues long. The entry retains the CDR3 DNA only, 45 bases that are in frame from base 1. In regard to this clone: Its antigen is currently not known. Nothing much larger sits one base from this clone, and base qualities are not available.

The library was produced with the immunoSEQ multiplex PCR assay. TCRdb re-hosts the immuneACCESS table, in-frame sequences only. Its copies lack some clones; in the studies checked, an unresolved V gene accounts for under half of them, and the cause for the rest is not known. A total of tens of thousands of clones appear in this sample, roughly 91% of them only once. 2% to 2.5% of the sample is in the top ten clones. This receptor was obtained from a female donor in good health, enrolled as a control in a pregnancy study. The sample in question was peripheral blood, obtained in the third trimester of pregnancy. The rearrangement joined TRBV9 to TRBJ2-1; the D gene is perhaps TRBD1, from 6 matching bases. The CDR3 loop reads CASSVEGQSYNEQFF. In nucleotides, the sequence is TGTGCCAGCAGCGTAGAAGGACAGTCCTACAATGAGCAGTTCTTC. Where the CDR3 stops, the reference TRBV9 and TRBJ2-1 genes take over; the full variable domain is DSGVTQTPKHLITATGQRVTLRCSPRSGDLSVYWYQQSLDQGLQFLIQYYNGEERAKGNILERFSAQQFPDLHSELNLSSLELGDSALYFCASSVEGQSYNEQFFGPGTRLTVL.